These 29 T cell receptor beta chains share one sample of origin, sequenced in a study of shared clonotypes between healthy human individuals. Naive CD8 cells, CD45RO-negative and positively selected for CCR7, excluded terminally differentiated effector memory CD45RA+ cells. Only in-frame clones appear in the TCRdb table, and some are missing; sequencing was by immunoSEQ multiplex PCR. Here the sample spans some 2.1 million clones, 85% to 95% being singletons. Material: naive CD8+ T cells from PBMCs. The receptors derive from a man aged 18 to 35 in good health. Some clones in this sample may be carry-over from other donors' samples.

The V call is TRBV6-1, the J call TRBJ2-5, with D possibly matching TRBD2 (5 bases). The CDR3 has 15 residues. Germline V gene lookup returns CDR1 MNHNS and CDR2 SASEGT. Trimming took 4 bases from V and 4 from J, leaving 16 bases between them. The CDR3 spells CASSVVGVVLETQYF. The CDR3 DNA reads TGTGCCAGCAGTGTTGTGGGAGTGGTCCTAGAGACCCAGTACTTC.

The chain recombines TRBV30 with TRBJ1-6, with D possibly TRBD1 on 6 matching bases. The CDR3 spans 14 residues. Between the trimmed V and J ends, which lost 4 bases and 7 bases, there was a span of 14 bases. From germline, CDR1 is GTSNPN and CDR2 SVGIG (reference sequence). The CDR3 sequence: CAWIDARGNSPLHF. The CDR3 DNA follows: TGTGCCTGGATTGATGCGAGGGGGAATTCACCCCTCCACTTT.

The V gene is TRBV5-8, the J gene TRBJ2-3; D not resolved. CDR1 and CDR2 from the germline V gene are SGHTS and YDEGEE. The CDR3 runs to 17 residues. V lost 2 bases to trimming and J lost 5 bases, with 21 bases between them. Here the CDR3 reads CASSFPSGLPRLDTQYF. For the CDR3, the DNA is TGTGCCAGCAGCTTCCCAAGTGGGCTCCCCCGCTTAGATACGCAGTATTTT.

The V call is TRBV6-1, the J call TRBJ2-7; 7 bases agree with TRBD1. The CDR3 has 17 residues. Germline V lookup: CDR1 MNHNS, CDR2 SASEGT. The trim removed 1 base at V and 1 base at J, leaving 10 bases unmatched. The CDR3 sequence is CASSEGMNRGESYEQYF. The CDR3 nucleotides read TGTGCCAGCAGTGAAGGGATGAACAGGGGAGAATCCTACGAGCAGTACTTC.

On this clone itself: Other DNA sequences in this sample translate to the same CDR3. V gene TRBV6-5 combines with J gene TRBJ2-1; 7 nucleotides agree with TRBD2. The germline V gene has CDR1 MNHEY and CDR2 SVGAGI. Losses at the gene ends were 0 bases for V and 6 bases for J; bases not matched to a gene: 5. This CDR3 has 15 residues. CDR3 bases: TGTGCCAGCAGTTACTCGGGTGGGAGGGCCAATGAGCAGTTCTTC. Translated: CASSYSGGRANEQFF.

This clone has a single count. The chain links TRBV28 to TRBJ2-2; D may be TRBD1 (7 bases). This CDR3 has 18 residues. V lost 3 bases, J lost 6 bases, and 23 bases lay in between. Looked up from germline, CDR1 is MDHEN and CDR2 is SYDVKM. In DNA form, the CDR3 reads TGTGCCAGCAGTTTTATTCGGGCTGACCTCAGGGGGGCCGGGGAGCTGTTTTTT. This encodes CASSFIRADLRGAGELFF.

The chain carries TRBV29-1 and TRBJ2-7; a possible D gene is TRBD1 (5 bases). With 6 bases removed from V and 2 bases from J, the gap between germline ends came to 11 bases. Germline assignment: CDR1 SQVTM and CDR2 ANQGSEA. There are 12 residues in the CDR3. The chain's CDR3 is CSVCDSTYEQYF. The CDR3 DNA is TGCAGCGTATGTGACAGCACCTACGAGCAGTACTTC.

Here the CDR3 DNA reads TGTGCCAGCAGTTTCGGAGGGGAGACCTACGAGCAGTACTTC. This encodes CASSFGGETYEQYF. V gene TRBV28 combines with J gene TRBJ2-7; the D gene is possibly TRBD2 (6 bases). This CDR3 spans 14 amino acids. The V gene's germline CDR1 is MDHEN and CDR2 SYDVKM. V lost 3 bases and J 2 bases, leaving 11 bases between the germline ends.

This clone was observed a single time. V gene TRBV27 combines with J gene TRBJ2-6; D gene uncertain. Germline loops: CDR1 MNHEY, CDR2 SMNVEV (reference sequence). The CDR3 is 15 residues long. The V end lost 5 bases, the J end lost 2 bases, and 10 bases lay between the germline ends. CDR3 protein: CASSNSVAGANVLTF. CDR3 in DNA: TGTGCCAGCAGTAATTCAGTCGCTGGGGCCAACGTCCTGACTTTC.

Only one count was recorded for this clone. The chain recombines TRBV27 with TRBJ1-4, with unresolved D. The germline V gene encodes CDR1 MNHEY and CDR2 SMNVEV (reference sequence). The ends were cut back, 5 bases at V and 5 bases at J, with 18 bases in the middle. This CDR3 comprises 16 residues. CDR3 DNA: TGTGCCAGCAGTCCCACCCCGGACGGAGCCAATGAAAAACTGTTTTTT. Translating gives CASSPTPDGANEKLFF.

The gene calls are TRBV11-2 and TRBJ2-1; D perhaps matches TRBD2 (6 bases). The germline CDR1 and CDR2 sequences are SGHAT and FQNNGV. V was trimmed by 8 bases and J by 4 bases, leaving 12 bases between them. The CDR3 extends over 13 amino acids. The CDR3 here is CASGRERYNEQFF. The CDR3, as DNA: TGTGCCAGCGGGCGGGAACGGTACAATGAGCAGTTCTTC. Based on the CDR3 plus reference TRBV11-2 and TRBJ2-1, the full variable domain is EAGVAQSPRYKIIEKRQSVAFWCNPISGHATLYWYQQILGQGPKLLIQFQNNGVVDDSQLPKDRFSAERLKGVDSTLKIQPAKLEDSAVYLCASGRERYNEQFFGPGTRLTVL.

The V call is TRBV27, the J call TRBJ1-5, with unresolved D. The V end was cut by 4 bases, the J end by 5 bases, with 9 bases between. Germline CDR1 is MNHEY and CDR2 is SMNVEV (reference sequence). The CDR3 is 13 residues long. The CDR3 region is CASSSSGDQPQHF. CDR3 sequence (DNA): TGTGCCAGCAGTTCCTCGGGTGATCAGCCCCAGCATTTT.

This chain connects TRBV9 to TRBJ1-3; possibly TRBD1 for D (5 bases). Trimming took 3 bases from V and 4 from J, leaving 14 bases between them. This CDR3 is 15 amino acids long. In germline, CDR1 is SGDLS, CDR2 YYNGEE. The CDR3 nucleotides are TGTGCCAGCAGCGCCTGGAGGGGCGCGGGAAACACCATATATTTT. It codes for CASSAWRGAGNTIYF.

V is TRBV14 and J is TRBJ2-7; no clear D. Trimming cost V 5 bases and J 2 bases, with 16 bases left between them. Looked up from germline, CDR1 is SGHDN and CDR2 is FVKESK. The CDR3 runs 15 residues. The CDR3: CASSITPARPYEQYF. The CDR3 coding sequence is TGTGCCAGCAGCATCACCCCGGCCCGGCCCTACGAGCAGTACTTC.

The chain uses TRBV27 and TRBJ2-5, with 7 bases lining up with TRBD1. The DNA end is a closer match to TRBJ2-7, so the J assignment may be wrong. This CDR3 is 18 amino acids long. Germline CDR1 reads MNHEY; CDR2 reads SMNVEV (reference sequence). CDR3 sequence reads: CASSLYPSRGQSNYEQYF. The DNA for the CDR3 is TGTGCCAGCAGTTTATACCCCTCACGGGGACAGTCTAACTACGAGCAGTACTTC.

Comment on this clone: Other nucleotide sequences from this sample produce the same CDR3. CDR3: CSARTGGFDEQYF. CDR3 sequence (DNA): TGCAGCGCTCGGACAGGGGGCTTCGACGAGCAGTACTTC. The V gene is TRBV29-1, the J gene TRBJ2-7; 11 bases are a match to TRBD1. The CDR3 length is 13 residues. The ends lost 7 bases at V and 5 bases at J; junction bases unmatched: 7. Germline CDR1 and CDR2: SQVTM and ANQGSEA.

Only a few counts were recorded for this clone. In the same sample, other DNA sequences code for this CDR3. The V gene is TRBV19, the J gene TRBJ1-5; no clear D. Per germline, CDR1 LNHDA and CDR2 SQIVND (reference sequence). Between the trimmed V and J ends, which lost 4 bases and 2 bases, there was a span of 6 bases. The CDR3 loop spans 13 amino acids. The CDR3 loop is CASSRGGNQPQHF. CDR3 coding DNA: TGTGCCAGTAGTAGGGGAGGCAATCAGCCCCAGCATTTT.

The CDR3: CASSLGLAEVYEQYF. In DNA form, the CDR3 reads TGCGCCAGCAGCTTGGGACTAGCGGAGGTCTACGAGCAGTACTTC. The chain is built from TRBV5-1 and TRBJ2-7; TRBD2 matches at 9 bases. Losses at the gene ends were 0 bases for V and 3 bases for J; bases not matched to a gene: 4. This CDR3 spans 15 amino acids. From germline, CDR1 is SGHRS and CDR2 YFSETQ. Looking up the rest from reference TRBV5-1 and TRBJ2-7 gives the full variable domain: KAGVTQTPRYLIKTRGQQVTLSCSPISGHRSVSWYQQTPGQGLQFLFEYFSETQRNKGNFPGRFSGRQFSNSRSEMNVSTLELGDSALYLCASSLGLAEVYEQYFGPGTRLTVT.

This chain connects TRBV4-3 to TRBJ1-2; D unresolved. The germline V gene has CDR1 LGHNA and CDR2 YSLEER. The CDR3 runs 14 residues. Trimming removed 0 bases at V and 5 bases at J, with 10 bases between. The CDR3 protein is CASSQETASYGYTF. The DNA of the CDR3 is TGCGCCAGCAGCCAAGAAACAGCCTCTTATGGCTACACCTTC.

Regarding this clone: At one of its ends the junction is not consistent with the germline gene, which may arise from a read error. This rearrangement joins TRBV19 to TRBJ2-7; TRBD2 matches at 11 bases. The CDR3 contains 13 residues. The V gene's germline CDR1 is LNHDA and CDR2 SQIVND (reference sequence). The CDR3 DNA is TGTGCCTGTAGTAGCGGGAGGGCCAGCGAGCAGTACTTC. This translates into CACSSGRASEQYF. The full variable domain, with the rest looked up from reference TRBV19 and TRBJ2-7, is DGGITQSPKYLFRKEGQNVTLSCEQNLNHDAMYWYRQDPGQGLRLIYYSQIVNDFQKGDIAEGYSVSREKKESFPLTVTSAQKNPTAFYLCACSSGRASEQYFGPGTRLTVT.

The rearrangement uses TRBV5-1 and TRBJ2-7, with 8 positions matching TRBD2. Germline CDR1 is SGHRS and CDR2 is YFSETQ. Trimming at V came to 0 bases and at J to 3 bases, leaving 5 bases not matched to a gene. The CDR3 is 15 amino acids. In DNA, the CDR3 is TGCGCCAGCAGCTTGGGTGTAGCGGGATTCTACGAGCAGTACTTC. It is translated as CASSLGVAGFYEQYF.

The V and J genes are TRBV19 and TRBJ1-2; D remains unclear. The germline V and J ends were trimmed by 1 base and 8 bases, with 8 bases remaining between them. The CDR3 covers 12 residues. Per germline, CDR1 LNHDA and CDR2 SQIVND (reference sequence). The CDR3 coding sequence is TGTGCCAGTAGTATAGGAGGAATGGGCTACACCTTC. Translating it yields CASSIGGMGYTF. Full variable domain (remainder filled in from reference TRBV19 and TRBJ1-2): DGGITQSPKYLFRKEGQNVTLSCEQNLNHDAMYWYRQDPGQGLRLIYYSQIVNDFQKGDIAEGYSVSREKKESFPLTVTSAQKNPTAFYLCASSIGGMGYTFGSGTRLTVV.

V and J are TRBV11-2 and TRBJ2-1, with D uncertain. CDR1 and CDR2 (germline): SGHAT, FQNNGV. Between the trimmed V and J ends, which lost 5 bases and 5 bases, there was a span of 19 bases. This CDR3 spans 16 amino acids. The CDR3 DNA follows: TGTGCCAGCAGCCTACAATTGGTACTACGAAACAATGAGCAGTTCTTC. It yields the protein CASSLQLVLRNNEQFF.

The chain joins TRBV28 to TRBJ1-3, with 8 bases fitting TRBD1. The V segment lost 2 bases and the J segment 3 bases; nucleotides outside the gene matches: 9. The length of the CDR3 is 17 residues. Germline V gene sequence: CDR1 MDHEN, CDR2 SYDVKM. The CDR3 DNA reads TGTGCCAGCAGTTTACCCTTCGACAGGGGATTTGGAAACACCATATATTTT. Protein product: CASSLPFDRGFGNTIYF.

Written as DNA, the CDR3 is TGTGCCTGGAGAGGTCGGCGAACCGGGGAGACCCAGTACTTC. Its protein product is CAWRGRRTGETQYF. This sequence joins TRBV30 and TRBJ2-5; D is unresolved. V was trimmed by 3 bases and J by 5 bases, leaving 16 bases between them. Germline V gene sequence: CDR1 GTSNPN, CDR2 SVGIG (reference sequence). The length of the CDR3 is 14 residues. Looking up the rest from reference TRBV30 and TRBJ2-5 gives the full variable domain: SQTIHQWPATLVQPVGSPLSLECTVEGTSNPNLYWYRQAAGRGLQLLFYSVGIGQISSEVPQNLSASRPQDRQFILSSKKLLLSDSGFYLCAWRGRRTGETQYFGPGTRLLVL.

The chain couples TRBV10-3 to TRBJ2-7; the D call may be TRBD1 or TRBD2 (5 bases each). Germline V gene lookup returns CDR1 ENHRY and CDR2 SYGVKD. CDR3 length: 13 residues. The ends were cut back, 10 bases at V and 0 bases at J, with 13 bases in the middle. Here the CDR3 DNA reads TGTGCCAGCAGGGCCGGGAACTCCTACGAGCAGTACTTC. Amino acids: CASRAGNSYEQYF.

The chain is built from TRBV5-5 and TRBJ2-5, with D hard to call. V was shortened by 4 bases and J by 1 base, with 8 bases between the two germline ends. Germline CDR1 and CDR2: SGHKS and YYEKEE (reference sequence). This CDR3 has 13 amino acids. CDR3 residues: CASSPGSQETQYF. CDR3 in DNA: TGTGCCAGCAGCCCGGGCTCCCAAGAGACCCAGTACTTC.

The chain joins TRBV4-1 to TRBJ2-1; TRBD1 might be the D (5 bases). Trimming took 0 bases from V and 8 from J, leaving 14 bases between them. This CDR3 region has 15 residues. CDR1 is MGHRA and CDR2 is YSYEKL in the germline V gene. CDR3 protein: CASSQELRTIDEQFF. In DNA, the CDR3 is TGCGCCAGCAGCCAAGAACTACGGACAATAGATGAGCAGTTCTTC.

V usage is TRBV7-9 and J usage is TRBJ2-3; no clear D gene. This CDR3 spans 15 amino acids. Per the germline V gene, CDR1 is SEHNR and CDR2 is FQNEAQ (reference sequence). With 5 bases removed from V and 0 bases from J, the gap between germline ends came to 12 bases. CDR3 sequence reads: CASSQHPSSTDTQYF. The CDR3 DNA follows: TGTGCCAGCAGCCAACACCCCTCTAGCACAGATACGCAGTATTTT.